This is a list of T cell receptor beta chains from one sample in a study of Graves' ophthalmopathy and Graves' hyperthyroidism. MiXCR, applied by TCRdb to the multiplex PCR reads, yields one record per CDR3 protein. The sample shows some 520,000 distinct CDR3 sequences, approximately 14% of them seen only once. Sequenced material: blood. Receptors originate from a woman in her thirties with Graves' ophthalmopathy. Both conserved end residues are part of each CDR3.

v_call	j_call	cdr3_aa
TRBV6-5	TRBJ2-7	CASSYRRGRDEQYF
TRBV2	TRBJ2-7	CASSEHPLDRSSYEQYF
TRBV24-1	TRBJ2-7	CATSDADGSSYEQYF
TRBV6-5	TRBJ2-5	CASSYSIGSTQETQYF
TRBV29-1	TRBJ2-7	CSVPGTSGVYEQYF
TRBV4-1	TRBJ1-6	CASSQVGSGARSPLHF
TRBV5-1	TRBJ2-4	CASSLDGNIKYF
TRBV9	TRBJ1-5	CASSRSNQPQHF
TRBV10-2	TRBJ1-1	CASSEWGRGTEAFF
TRBV30	TRBJ1-5	CAWSPGVGQPQHF
TRBV7-3	TRBJ1-3	CASSSFPGTGDLYF
TRBV28	TRBJ2-7	CASSSALAGASKLRAYEQYF
TRBV7-8	TRBJ2-7	CASSRGPVPEQYF
TRBV6-1	TRBJ1-5	CASSPKVGGGQPQHF
TRBV2	TRBJ1-6	CASTWFYSYNSPLHF
TRBV7-2	TRBJ1-5	CATRQLGRNQPQHF
TRBV30	TRBJ2-5	CAWGAGQETQYF
TRBV6-2/TRBV6-3	TRBJ1-5	CASSLKWKSNQPQHF
TRBV5-1	TRBJ2-2	CARAPGLVLEELFF
TRBV30	TRBJ2-7	CAWSSTISYEQYF
TRBV28	TRBJ2-7	CASSWGLAGRGEQYF
TRBV6-5	TRBJ2-2	CASEDRGRTGELFF
TRBV11-1	TRBJ2-7	CASSLVYWTSGGYEQYF
TRBV29-1	TRBJ1-2	CSVDLWDRGKGGYTF
TRBV12-3/TRBV12-4	TRBJ1-2	CASSFRVTGYGYTF
TRBV6-5	TRBJ1-2	CASSYSPKTGQPF
TRBV5-1	TRBJ1-5	CASSLSGQINQPQHF
TRBV12-3/TRBV12-4	TRBJ2-6	CASSFGTEANVLTF
TRBV7-9	TRBJ2-7	CASSLDGTAYEQYF
TRBV20-1	TRBJ1-2	CSARVGGNYGYTF
TRBV6-5	TRBJ1-5	CASSYRGDQPQHF
TRBV6-2/TRBV6-3	TRBJ1-1	CASTAGQGNTEAFF
TRBV28	TRBJ1-3	CASSANDRVSGNTIYF
TRBV6-1	TRBJ1-5	CARLPGRRNQPQHF
TRBV15	TRBJ1-1	CATSRRGSEAFF
TRBV6-1	TRBJ1-2	CASSEGGMAPYGYTF
TRBV7-6	TRBJ2-2	CASSSPTGTGNTGELFF
TRBV11-2	TRBJ1-5	CASSLGGAYSNQPQHF
TRBV27	TRBJ1-2	CASTTGGGYGYTF
TRBV4-2	TRBJ2-7	CASSRHNTRGVLAGSSYEQYF
TRBV11-2	TRBJ1-2	CASSLETGGGSYGYTF
TRBV3-1	TRBJ2-2	CASSRKTGLNTGELFF
TRBV12-3/TRBV12-4	TRBJ2-2	CASSLDVTGNTGELFF
TRBV2	TRBJ1-1	CASSFVRENTEAFF
TRBV7-9	TRBJ1-2	CASSSNHGYYGYTF
TRBV14	TRBJ2-1	CASSQDIAHGSYNEQFF
TRBV12-3/TRBV12-4	TRBJ1-1	CASSLYGQPNTEAFF
TRBV27	TRBJ1-1	CASRATGGIGDTEAFF
TRBV4-1	TRBJ1-5	CASSRGQGARNQPQHF
TRBV27	TRBJ2-5	CASSLVGPLETQYF
TRBV7-3	TRBJ1-3	CASSPTGTGNTIYF
TRBV7-2	TRBJ2-5	CASSEGETQYF
TRBV15	TRBJ1-3	CATSRDTGRASGNTIYF